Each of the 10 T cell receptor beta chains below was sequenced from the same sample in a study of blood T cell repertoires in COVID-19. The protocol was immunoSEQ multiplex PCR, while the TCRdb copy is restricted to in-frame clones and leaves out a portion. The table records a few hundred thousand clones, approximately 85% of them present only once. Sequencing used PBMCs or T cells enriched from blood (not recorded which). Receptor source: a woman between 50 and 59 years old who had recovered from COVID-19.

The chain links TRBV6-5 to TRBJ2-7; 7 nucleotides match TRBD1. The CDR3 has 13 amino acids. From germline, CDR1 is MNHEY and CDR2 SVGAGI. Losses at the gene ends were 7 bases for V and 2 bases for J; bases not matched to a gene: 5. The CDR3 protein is CASTGDSTYEQYF. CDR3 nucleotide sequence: TGTGCCAGCACCGGGGACAGTACCTACGAGCAGTACTTC.

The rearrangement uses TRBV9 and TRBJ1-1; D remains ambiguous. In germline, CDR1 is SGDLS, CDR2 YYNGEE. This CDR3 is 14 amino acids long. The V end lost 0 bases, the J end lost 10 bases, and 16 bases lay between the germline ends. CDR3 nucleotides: TGTGCCAGCAGCGTAGATCCCACCGAGGGTAGAGCTTTCTTT. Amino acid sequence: CASSVDPTEGRAFF.

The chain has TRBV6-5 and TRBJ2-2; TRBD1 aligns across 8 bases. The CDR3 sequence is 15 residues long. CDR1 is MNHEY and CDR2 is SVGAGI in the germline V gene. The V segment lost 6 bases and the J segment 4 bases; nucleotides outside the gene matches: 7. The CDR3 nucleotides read TGTGCCAGCAGACTCGGACAGGGTGGCACCGGGGAGCTGTTTTTT. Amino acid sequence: CASRLGQGGTGELFF.

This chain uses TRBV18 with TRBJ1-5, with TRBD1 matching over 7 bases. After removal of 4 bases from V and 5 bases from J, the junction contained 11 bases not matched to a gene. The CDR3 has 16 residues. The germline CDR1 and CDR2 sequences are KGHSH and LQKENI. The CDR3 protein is CASSQGSPGGYQPQHF. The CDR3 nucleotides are TGTGCCAGCTCACAGGGGTCCCCAGGGGGTTATCAGCCCCAGCATTTT. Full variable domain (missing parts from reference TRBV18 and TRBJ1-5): NAGVMQNPRHLVRRRGQEARLRCSPMKGHSHVYWYRQLPEEGLKFMVYLQKENIIDESGMPKERFSAEFPKEGPSILRIQQVVRGDSAAYFCASSQGSPGGYQPQHFGDGTRLSIL.

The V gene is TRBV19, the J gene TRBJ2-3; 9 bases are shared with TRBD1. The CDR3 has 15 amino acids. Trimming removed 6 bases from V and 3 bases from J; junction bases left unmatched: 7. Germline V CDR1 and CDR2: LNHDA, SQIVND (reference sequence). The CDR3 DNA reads TGTGCCAGTAGCCCACAGGGGGCGAGTACAGATACGCAGTATTTT. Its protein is CASSPQGASTDTQYF. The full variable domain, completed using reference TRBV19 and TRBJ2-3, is DGGITQSPKYLFRKEGQNVTLSCEQNLNHDAMYWYRQDPGQGLRLIYYSQIVNDFQKGDIAEGYSVSREKKESFPLTVTSAQKNPTAFYLCASSPQGASTDTQYFGPGTRLTVL.

This CDR3 reads CASSFGHLNTEAFF. The DNA of the CDR3 is TGTGCCAGCAGTTTCGGACACTTGAACACTGAAGCTTTCTTT. The rearrangement uses TRBV27 and TRBJ1-1; tentative D call: TRBD1 (5 bases). The CDR3 is 14 residues long. The germline V gene encodes CDR1 MNHEY and CDR2 SMNVEV (reference sequence). Deletions cut 3 bases from V and 0 bases from J, with 8 bases between.

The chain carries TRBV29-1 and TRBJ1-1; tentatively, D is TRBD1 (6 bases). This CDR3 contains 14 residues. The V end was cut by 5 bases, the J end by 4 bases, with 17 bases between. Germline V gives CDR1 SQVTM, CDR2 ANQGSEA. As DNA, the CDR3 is TGCAGCGTTCATTTGCAGGGGATCCTCACTGAAGCTTTCTTT. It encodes CSVHLQGILTEAFF.

CDR3 in DNA: TGTGCCAGCTCACCACCGAACGGGAGGGGGCAAGAGACCCAGTACTTC. As protein: CASSPPNGRGQETQYF. The rearrangement joins TRBV18 to TRBJ2-5; the match to TRBD2 covers 8 bases. The CDR3 extends over 16 amino acids. The trim removed 0 bases at V and 2 bases at J, leaving 5 bases unmatched. Germline values: CDR1 KGHSH, CDR2 LQKENI.

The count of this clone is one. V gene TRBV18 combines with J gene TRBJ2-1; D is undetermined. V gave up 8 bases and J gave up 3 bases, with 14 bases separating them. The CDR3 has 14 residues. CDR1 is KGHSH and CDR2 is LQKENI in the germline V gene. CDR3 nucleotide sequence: TGTGCCAGCCTCGGCGGCGTGGACTACAATGAGCAGTTCTTC. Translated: CASLGGVDYNEQFF.

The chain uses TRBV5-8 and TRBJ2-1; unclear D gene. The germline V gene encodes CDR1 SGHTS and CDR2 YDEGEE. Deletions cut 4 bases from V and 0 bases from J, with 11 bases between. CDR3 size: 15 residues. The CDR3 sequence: CASSPFPPSYNEQFF. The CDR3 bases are TGTGCCAGCAGCCCCTTTCCTCCCTCCTACAATGAGCAGTTCTTC.